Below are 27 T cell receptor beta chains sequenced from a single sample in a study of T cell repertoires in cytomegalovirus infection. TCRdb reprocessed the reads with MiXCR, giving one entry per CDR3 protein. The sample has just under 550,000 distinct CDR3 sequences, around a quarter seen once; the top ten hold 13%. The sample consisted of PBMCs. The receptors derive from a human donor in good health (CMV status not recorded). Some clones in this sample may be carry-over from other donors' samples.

CDR3 in amino acids: CASSLNAAAADRQPQHF. The CDR3 DNA follows: TGTGCCAGCAGTTTAAACGCGGCGGCGGCGGATAGGCAGCCCCAGCATTTT. V usage is TRBV12-3 or TRBV12-4 and J usage is TRBJ1-5; no definite D call. V shed 2 bases and J shed 7 bases, with 21 bases lying between them. The CDR3 contains 17 residues.

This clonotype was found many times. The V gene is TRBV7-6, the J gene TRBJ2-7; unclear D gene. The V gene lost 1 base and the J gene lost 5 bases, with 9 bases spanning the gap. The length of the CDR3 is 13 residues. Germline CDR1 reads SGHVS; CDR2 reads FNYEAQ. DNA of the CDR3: TGTGCCAGCAGCTTAGTGGGTCCAGACGAGCAGTACTTC. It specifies CASSLVGPDEQYF.

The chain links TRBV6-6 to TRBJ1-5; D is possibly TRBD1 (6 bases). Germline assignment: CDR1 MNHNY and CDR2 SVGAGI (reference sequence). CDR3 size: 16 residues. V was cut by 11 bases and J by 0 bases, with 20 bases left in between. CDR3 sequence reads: CASYERGADSNQPQHF. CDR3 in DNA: TGTGCCTCCTATGAAAGGGGGGCCGATAGCAATCAGCCCCAGCATTTT.

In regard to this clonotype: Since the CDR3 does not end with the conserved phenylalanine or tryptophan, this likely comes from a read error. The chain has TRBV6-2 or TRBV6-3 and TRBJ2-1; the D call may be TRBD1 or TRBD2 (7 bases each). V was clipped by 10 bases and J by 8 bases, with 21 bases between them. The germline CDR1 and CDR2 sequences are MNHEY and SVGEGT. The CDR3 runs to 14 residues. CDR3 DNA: TGTGCCACCACTCGGGGAGGGGGCAGCGATGAGCAGTTCCTC. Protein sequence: CATTRGGGSDEQFL.

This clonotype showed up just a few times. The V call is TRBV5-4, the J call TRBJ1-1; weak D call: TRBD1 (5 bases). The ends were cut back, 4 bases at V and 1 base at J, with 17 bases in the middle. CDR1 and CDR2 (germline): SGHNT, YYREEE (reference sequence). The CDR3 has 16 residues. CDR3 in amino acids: CASSRIYDSRNTEAFF. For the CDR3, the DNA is TGTGCCAGCAGCCGAATTTACGACAGTAGGAACACTGAAGCTTTCTTT. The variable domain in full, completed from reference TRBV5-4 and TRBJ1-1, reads ETGVTQSPTHLIKTRGQQVTLRCSSQSGHNTVSWYQQALGQGPQFIFQYYREEENGRGNFPPRFSGLQFPNYSSELNVNALELDDSALYLCASSRIYDSRNTEAFFGQGTRLTVV.

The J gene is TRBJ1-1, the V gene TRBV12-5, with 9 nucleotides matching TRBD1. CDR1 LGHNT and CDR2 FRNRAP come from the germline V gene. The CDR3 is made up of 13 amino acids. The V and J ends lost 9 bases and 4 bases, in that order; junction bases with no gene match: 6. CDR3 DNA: TGTGCTAGCGCCACAGGGGGCATCACTGAAGCTTTCTTT. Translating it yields CASATGGITEAFF.

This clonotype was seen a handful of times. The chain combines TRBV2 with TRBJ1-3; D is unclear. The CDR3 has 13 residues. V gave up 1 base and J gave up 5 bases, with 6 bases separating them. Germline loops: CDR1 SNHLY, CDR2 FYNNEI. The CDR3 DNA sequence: TGTGCCAGCAGTGAAGGAACACGAAACACCATATATTTT. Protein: CASSEGTRNTIYF.

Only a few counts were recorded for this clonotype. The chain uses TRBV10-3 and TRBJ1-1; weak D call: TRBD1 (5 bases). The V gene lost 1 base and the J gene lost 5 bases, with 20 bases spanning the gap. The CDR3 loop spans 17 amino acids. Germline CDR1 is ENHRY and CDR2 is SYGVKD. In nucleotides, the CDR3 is TGTGCCATCAGTGAGTTCAAGGGGCAGGGTATATTGACTGAAGCTTTCTTT. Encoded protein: CAISEFKGQGILTEAFF.

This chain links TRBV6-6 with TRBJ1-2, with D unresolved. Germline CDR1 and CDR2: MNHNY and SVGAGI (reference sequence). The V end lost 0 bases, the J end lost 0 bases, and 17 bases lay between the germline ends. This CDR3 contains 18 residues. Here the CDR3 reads CASSYSMSGESTNYGYTF. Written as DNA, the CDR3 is TGTGCCAGCAGTTACTCGATGAGTGGAGAGAGCACTAACTATGGCTACACCTTC.

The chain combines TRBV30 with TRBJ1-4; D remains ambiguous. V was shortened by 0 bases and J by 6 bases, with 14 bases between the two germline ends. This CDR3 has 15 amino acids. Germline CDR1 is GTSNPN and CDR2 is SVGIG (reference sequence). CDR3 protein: CAWSVTTELYEKLFF. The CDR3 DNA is TGTGCCTGGAGTGTGACGACGGAGTTGTATGAAAAACTGTTTTTT.

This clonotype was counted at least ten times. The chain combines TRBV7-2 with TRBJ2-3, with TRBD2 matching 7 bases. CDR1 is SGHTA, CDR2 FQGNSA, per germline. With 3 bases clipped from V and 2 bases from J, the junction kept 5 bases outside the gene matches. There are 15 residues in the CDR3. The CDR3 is CASSFPSGLTDTQYF. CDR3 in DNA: TGTGCCAGCAGCTTCCCTAGCGGCCTCACAGATACGCAGTATTTT.

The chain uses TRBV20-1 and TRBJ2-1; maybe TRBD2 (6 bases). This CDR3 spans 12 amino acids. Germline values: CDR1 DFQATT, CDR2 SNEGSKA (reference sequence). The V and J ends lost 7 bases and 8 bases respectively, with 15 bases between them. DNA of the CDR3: TGCAGTGGAACCGGGCGCGGGGATGAGCAGTTCTTC. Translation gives CSGTGRGDEQFF.

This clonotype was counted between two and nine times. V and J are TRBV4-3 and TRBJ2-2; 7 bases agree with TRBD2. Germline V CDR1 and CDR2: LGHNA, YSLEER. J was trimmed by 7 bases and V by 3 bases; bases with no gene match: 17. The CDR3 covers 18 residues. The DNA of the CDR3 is TGCGCCAGCAGCCACACATCCGGGACTACCGCTCAGATCGGGGAGCTGTTTTTT. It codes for CASSHTSGTTAQIGELFF.

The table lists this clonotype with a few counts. CDR3 amino acids: CASSLPGQGIIGNQPQHF. CDR3 DNA sequence: TGTGCCAGCAGTTTACCGGGACAGGGTATTATTGGCAATCAGCCCCAGCATTTT. This chain connects TRBV28 to TRBJ1-5, with 9 bases matching TRBD1. Germline values: CDR1 MDHEN, CDR2 SYDVKM. Trimming at V came to 2 bases and at J to 2 bases, leaving 10 bases not matched to a gene. The CDR3 has 18 residues.

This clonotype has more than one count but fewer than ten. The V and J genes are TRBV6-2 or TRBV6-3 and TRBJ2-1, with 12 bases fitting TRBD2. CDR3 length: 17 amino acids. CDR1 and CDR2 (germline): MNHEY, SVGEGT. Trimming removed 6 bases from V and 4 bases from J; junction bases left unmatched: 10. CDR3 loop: CASSPTPLAGGYNEQFF. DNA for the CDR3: TGTGCCAGCAGCCCTACCCCCCTAGCGGGAGGGTACAATGAGCAGTTCTTC.

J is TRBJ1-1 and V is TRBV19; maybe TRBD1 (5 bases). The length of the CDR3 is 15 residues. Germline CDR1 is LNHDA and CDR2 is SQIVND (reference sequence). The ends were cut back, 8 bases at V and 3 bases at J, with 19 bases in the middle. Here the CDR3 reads CASGRGGDWHTEAFF. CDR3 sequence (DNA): TGTGCCAGTGGCCGGGGGGGGGATTGGCACACTGAAGCTTTCTTT.

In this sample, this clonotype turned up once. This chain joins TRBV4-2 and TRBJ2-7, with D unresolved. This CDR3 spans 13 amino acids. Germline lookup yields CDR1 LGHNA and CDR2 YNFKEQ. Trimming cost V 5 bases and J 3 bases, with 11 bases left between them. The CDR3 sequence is CASSNLQNYEQYF. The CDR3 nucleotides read TGTGCCAGCAGCAATCTGCAGAACTACGAGCAGTACTTC.

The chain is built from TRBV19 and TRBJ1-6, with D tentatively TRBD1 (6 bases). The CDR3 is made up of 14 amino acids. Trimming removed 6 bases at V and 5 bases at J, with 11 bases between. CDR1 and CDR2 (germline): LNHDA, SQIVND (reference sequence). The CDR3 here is CASSRTDDNSPLHF. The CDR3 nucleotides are TGTGCCAGTAGCCGGACAGACGATAATTCACCCCTCCACTTT. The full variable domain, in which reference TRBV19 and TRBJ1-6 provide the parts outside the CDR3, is DGGITQSPKYLFRKEGQNVTLSCEQNLNHDAMYWYRQDPGQGLRLIYYSQIVNDFQKGDIAEGYSVSREKKESFPLTVTSAQKNPTAFYLCASSRTDDNSPLHFGNGTRLTVT.

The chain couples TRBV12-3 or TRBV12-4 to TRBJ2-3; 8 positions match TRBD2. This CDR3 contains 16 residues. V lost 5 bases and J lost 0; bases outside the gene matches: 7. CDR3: CASSPRPSGSTDTQYF. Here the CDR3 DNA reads TGTGCCAGCAGTCCACGTCCTAGCGGGAGCACAGATACGCAGTATTTT.

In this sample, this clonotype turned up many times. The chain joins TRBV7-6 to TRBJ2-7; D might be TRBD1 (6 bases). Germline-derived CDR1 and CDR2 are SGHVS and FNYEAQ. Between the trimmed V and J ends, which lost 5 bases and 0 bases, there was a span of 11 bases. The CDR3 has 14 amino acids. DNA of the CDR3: TGTGCCAGCAGCCTAGACAGGAGCTCCTACGAGCAGTACTTC. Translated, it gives CASSLDRSSYEQYF.

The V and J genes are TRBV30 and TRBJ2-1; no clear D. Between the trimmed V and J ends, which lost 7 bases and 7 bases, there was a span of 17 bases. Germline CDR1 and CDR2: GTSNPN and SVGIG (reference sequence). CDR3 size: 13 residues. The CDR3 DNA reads TGTGCCTTGGCGACTGGAGTAATGAATGAGCAGTTCTTC. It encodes CALATGVMNEQFF.

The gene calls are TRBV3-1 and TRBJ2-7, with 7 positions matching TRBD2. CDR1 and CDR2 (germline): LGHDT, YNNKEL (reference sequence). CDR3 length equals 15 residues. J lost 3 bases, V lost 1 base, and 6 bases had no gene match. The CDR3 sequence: CASSQAPGLLYEQYF. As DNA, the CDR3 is TGTGCCAGCAGCCAAGCTCCGGGACTACTCTACGAGCAGTACTTC.

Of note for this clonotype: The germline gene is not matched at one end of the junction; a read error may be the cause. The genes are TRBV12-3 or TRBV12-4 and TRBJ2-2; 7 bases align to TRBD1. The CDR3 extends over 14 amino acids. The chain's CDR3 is CASTQTGSTGELSF. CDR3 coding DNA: TGTGCCAGCACCCAGACAGGGTCAACCGGGGAGCTGTCTTTT.

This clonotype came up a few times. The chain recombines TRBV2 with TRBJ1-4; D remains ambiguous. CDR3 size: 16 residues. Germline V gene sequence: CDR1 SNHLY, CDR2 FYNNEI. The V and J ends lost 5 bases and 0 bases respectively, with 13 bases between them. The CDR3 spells CASSQGWLATNEKLFF. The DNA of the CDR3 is TGTGCCAGCAGTCAAGGGTGGTTAGCAACTAATGAAAAACTGTTTTTT.

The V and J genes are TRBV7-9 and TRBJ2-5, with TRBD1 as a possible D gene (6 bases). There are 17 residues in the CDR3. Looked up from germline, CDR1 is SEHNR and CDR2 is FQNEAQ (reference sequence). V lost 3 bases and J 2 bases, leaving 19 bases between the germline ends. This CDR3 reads CASSFTDSSYPQETQYF. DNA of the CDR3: TGTGCCAGCAGCTTTACGGACAGCAGTTACCCACAAGAGACCCAGTACTTC.

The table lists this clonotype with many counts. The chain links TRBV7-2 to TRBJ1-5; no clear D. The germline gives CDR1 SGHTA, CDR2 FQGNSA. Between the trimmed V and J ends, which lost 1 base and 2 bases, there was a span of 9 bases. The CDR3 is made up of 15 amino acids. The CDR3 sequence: CASSLEHKGNQPQHF. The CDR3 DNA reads TGTGCCAGCAGCTTAGAACACAAGGGCAATCAGCCCCAGCATTTT.

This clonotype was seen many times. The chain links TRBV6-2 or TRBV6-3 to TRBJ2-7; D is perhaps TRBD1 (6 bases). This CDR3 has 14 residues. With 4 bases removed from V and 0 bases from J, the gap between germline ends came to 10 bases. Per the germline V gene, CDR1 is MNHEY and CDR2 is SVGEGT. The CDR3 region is CASSFPDSSYEQYV. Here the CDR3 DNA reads TGTGCCAGCAGTTTTCCGGACAGCTCCTACGAGCAGTACGTC.